This record looks at one T cell receptor (beta chain) sequence and its context. Its antigen is not identified. The sample belongs to a study of T cells after yellow fever vaccination. Broader study findings: Faster peaking, at day 5 versus 15, marked a secondary response that was weaker. There was a small share of clonotypes that showed up in both the CD4 and CD8 compartments.

Template switching with 5'RACE generated the TCR cDNA and added a universal primer site and UMIs. TCRdb recomputed calls from the 5' RACE reads with MiXCR, one row per CDR3 protein. The repertoire holds around 530,000 distinct CDR3 sequences, with about a sixth as singletons. Germline V CDR1 and CDR2: LNHDA, SQIVND (reference sequence). This CDR3 region has 14 residues. The ends lost 4 bases at V and 5 bases at J; junction bases unmatched: 6. The TCR sequence derives from a man between 18 and 35 years old who received the YFV17D yellow fever vaccine. The source was PBMCs, collected 5 days after the first yellow fever vaccination. This rearrangement joins TRBV19 to TRBJ2-3; 7 nucleotides match TRBD1. CDR3 residues: CASSSDRAKDTQYF. The CDR3 DNA reads as TGTGCCAGTAGTAGCGACAGGGCAAAAGATACGCAGTATTTT.